These 21 T cell receptor beta chains originate from one sample sequenced in a study of blood T cells in healthy people across ages. The second PCR ran roughly 7 to 12 cycles with a sample-barcoded 5' primer and J-beta primers. MiXCR, applied by TCRdb to the 5' RACE reads, yields one record per CDR3 protein. The data show about 780,000 distinct CDR3 sequences, 35% to 60% seen once. The sequenced sample consisted of blood. The receptors originated from a man older than 75 in good health.

This chain's CDR3 is CSATSLAEETQYF. The CDR3 region has the DNA TGCAGTGCCACTTCGCTAGCGGAAGAGACCCAGTACTTC. The chain is built from TRBV20-1 and TRBJ2-5, with 7 bases that match TRBD2. Trimming removed 6 bases from V and 3 bases from J; junction bases left unmatched: 7. CDR1 is DFQATT, CDR2 SNEGSKA, per germline (reference sequence). This CDR3 has 13 residues.

This chain links TRBV15 with TRBJ1-1; TRBD1 might be the D (6 bases). Trimming cost V 3 bases and J 2 bases, with 10 bases left between them. The germline gives CDR1 LNHNV, CDR2 YYDKDF (reference sequence). This CDR3 comprises 14 residues. The CDR3 spells CATSSSDSNTEAFF. CDR3 nucleotide sequence: TGTGCCACCAGCAGCTCGGACAGCAACACTGAAGCTTTCTTT.

On this clonotype itself: An end of the junction differs from the germline gene, which may be a read error. V gene TRBV14 combines with J gene TRBJ2-7; D is unresolved. Germline CDR1 is SGHDN and CDR2 is FVKESK. CDR3 size: 12 residues. The CDR3 reads CASGQGWNEQYF. The CDR3 DNA is TGTGCCAGCGGCCAAGGATGGAACGAGCAGTACTTC.

V gene TRBV4-3 combines with J gene TRBJ1-1; no reliable D call. The CDR3 contains 16 residues. The V gene lost 0 bases and the J gene lost 2 bases, with 13 bases spanning the gap. Germline V lookup: CDR1 LGHNA, CDR2 YSLEER. The CDR3 protein is CASSQDLARINTEAFF. The CDR3, as DNA: TGCGCCAGCAGCCAAGATTTGGCCAGAATAAACACTGAAGCTTTCTTT.

This clonotype has only a few counts. The chain employs TRBV28 and TRBJ2-1, with TRBD2 matching over 10 bases. CDR1 MDHEN and CDR2 SYDVKM come from the germline V gene. The CDR3 has 17 residues. With 2 bases clipped from V and 7 bases from J, the junction kept 11 bases outside the gene matches. In nucleotides, the CDR3 is TGTGCCAGCAGTTTACCCCAAGGGGATAGCGGGGGGAATGAGCAGTTCTTC. Translating gives CASSLPQGDSGGNEQFF. The full variable domain, completed using reference TRBV28 and TRBJ2-1, is DVKVTQSSRYLVKRTGEKVFLECVQDMDHENMFWYRQDPGLGLRLIYFSYDVKMKEKGDIPEGYSVSREKKERFSLILESASTNQTSMYLCASSLPQGDSGGNEQFFGPGTRLTVL.

The rearrangement uses TRBV7-2 and TRBJ2-7, with 11 bases aligning to TRBD2. From germline, CDR1 is SGHTA and CDR2 FQGNSA. CDR3 length equals 16 residues. V lost 5 bases, J lost 3 bases, and 9 bases stayed unmatched. Written as DNA, the CDR3 is TGTGCCAGCAGCCTCATAGCGGGAGGGCCCCTCTACGAGCAGTACTTC. This encodes CASSLIAGGPLYEQYF.

This clonotype occurred a few times. This chain links TRBV29-1 with TRBJ2-1; TRBD2 agrees at 13 bases. Germline lookup yields CDR1 SQVTM and CDR2 ANQGSEA. The J segment lost 9 bases and the V segment lost 6 bases, leaving 11 bases of the junction unmatched. This CDR3 has 15 residues. The CDR3 loop is CSVGAGTSGDSEQFF. As DNA, the CDR3 is TGCAGCGTAGGAGCCGGGACTAGCGGGGATAGTGAGCAGTTCTTC.

This chain connects TRBV7-2 to TRBJ2-1, with TRBD1 identical over 10 bases. The CDR3 loop spans 15 amino acids. V shed 1 base and J 10 bases; nucleotides not matched to a gene: 7. Germline lookup yields CDR1 SGHTA and CDR2 FQGNSA. CDR3 sequence reads: CASSLVGQGRSEQFF. The CDR3 DNA is TGTGCCAGCAGCTTAGTGGGACAGGGGCGGTCGGAGCAGTTCTTC.

Only a few counts were recorded for this clonotype. This sequence joins TRBV4-2 and TRBJ2-3; D not resolved. This CDR3 has 14 residues. The germline V gene has CDR1 LGHNA and CDR2 YNFKEQ. The ends were cut back, 3 bases at V and 4 bases at J, with 11 bases in the middle. In nucleotides, the CDR3 is TGTGCCAGCAGCCAGAGCTGGGCTTCAGATACGCAGTATTTT. It is translated as CASSQSWASDTQYF.

This clonotype was counted ten times or more. The rearrangement joins TRBV20-1 to TRBJ2-1, with D possibly being TRBD2 (6 bases). Germline V gives CDR1 DFQATT, CDR2 SNEGSKA (reference sequence). V was pared by 3 bases and J by 7 bases, with 22 bases between. The CDR3 consists of 16 residues. The CDR3 protein is CSASTSRGGIRNEQFF. For the CDR3, the DNA is TGCAGTGCTAGCACATCCCGGGGCGGGATTAGGAATGAGCAGTTCTTC.

As concerns this clonotype: A junction boundary mismatches the germline segment, possibly from a read error. The V gene is TRBV7-9, the J gene TRBJ1-1; no clear D gene. From germline, CDR1 is SEHNR and CDR2 FQNEAQ (reference sequence). The CDR3 length is 11 residues. CDR3 loop: CTSSLGTEAFF. The CDR3 region has the DNA TGTACCAGCAGCTTAGGTACTGAGGCTTTCTTT.

This clonotype was detected only a few times. The rearrangement joins TRBV3-1 to TRBJ2-6; TRBD2 might be the D (5 bases). Germline CDR1 is LGHDT and CDR2 is YNNKEL (reference sequence). The CDR3 sequence is 11 residues long. V gave up 3 bases and J gave up 15 bases, with 9 bases separating them. The CDR3 DNA is TGTGCCAGCAGCCATACGAGGGCCCTGACTTTC. Protein product: CASSHTRALTF.

The rearrangement joins TRBV29-1 to TRBJ2-1; perhaps TRBD1 as D (6 bases). Germline CDR1 is SQVTM and CDR2 is ANQGSEA. V lost 6 bases, J lost 7 bases, and 19 bases lay in between. The CDR3 is 14 residues long. The CDR3 DNA follows: TGCAGCGTCAGATCGGACAGCCTAAAGAATGAGCAGTTCTTC. Encoded protein: CSVRSDSLKNEQFF.

A single count supports this clonotype. Compared with germline, one end of the junction differs, possibly owing to a read error. This sequence joins TRBV5-1 and TRBJ2-3; D is unresolved. Germline values: CDR1 SGHRS, CDR2 YFSETQ. The CDR3 runs to 13 residues. The CDR3 sequence is CASGLTSADTQYF. CDR3 nucleotides: TGCGCCAGCGGCTTGACATCGGCAGATACGCAGTATTTT.

The sample holds a few counts of this clonotype. This chain links TRBV7-9 with TRBJ1-1; D uncertain. The CDR3 is made up of 13 amino acids. CDR1 is SEHNR and CDR2 is FQNEAQ in the germline V gene (reference sequence). V lost 2 bases and J lost 3, with 7 bases in between. CDR3 sequence (DNA): TGTGCCAGCAGCTTATCGGAGGACACTGAAGCTTTCTTT. The encoded protein is CASSLSEDTEAFF.

The chain is built from TRBV5-6 and TRBJ1-1; D is unclear. CDR1 is SGHDT and CDR2 is YYEEEE in the germline V gene. The CDR3 covers 12 residues. Trimming cost V 2 bases and J 5 bases, with 7 bases left between them. CDR3 protein: CASSLTETEAFF. The CDR3 nucleotides read TGTGCCAGCAGCTTAACTGAGACTGAAGCTTTCTTT.

The chain recombines TRBV24-1 with TRBJ1-5, with D perhaps matching TRBD1 (6 bases). With 6 bases removed from V and 4 bases from J, the gap between germline ends came to 9 bases. Per germline, CDR1 KGHDR and CDR2 SFDVKD. The length of the CDR3 is 13 residues. CDR3 sequence: CATSLGGNQPQHF. The CDR3, as DNA: TGTGCCACCAGTTTAGGGGGGAATCAGCCCCAGCATTTT.

This clonotype was recorded many times. The gene calls are TRBV4-3 and TRBJ2-1; no reliable D call. This CDR3 contains 13 residues. Germline-derived CDR1 and CDR2 are LGHNA and YSLEER. Trimming left V 4 bases short and J 9 bases short, with 13 bases between. The CDR3 loop is CASSRDKTSEQFF. CDR3 sequence (DNA): TGCGCCAGCAGCCGGGATAAAACGAGTGAGCAGTTCTTC.

The rearrangement links TRBV7-2 to TRBJ1-2, with 7 nucleotides matching TRBD1. The CDR3 is 14 residues long. CDR1 SGHTA and CDR2 FQGNSA come from the germline V gene. V gave up 0 bases and J gave up 4 bases; unmatched junction bases: 2. The CDR3 reads CASSLAWTGYGYTF. CDR3 coding DNA: TGTGCCAGCAGCTTAGCGTGGACAGGCTATGGCTACACCTTC.

CDR3: CATSDGTGNPEIEQYF. CDR3 DNA: TGTGCCACCAGTGATGGGACAGGGAATCCCGAGATCGAGCAGTACTTC. The chain links TRBV24-1 to TRBJ2-5, with 9 bases aligning to TRBD1. The tail of the sequence fits TRBJ2-7 better, so the J call may be wrong. This CDR3 has 16 amino acids. The V gene's germline CDR1 is KGHDR and CDR2 SFDVKD.

This sequence joins TRBV27 and TRBJ1-2; no clear D gene. The V gene's germline CDR1 is MNHEY and CDR2 SMNVEV (reference sequence). V shed 8 bases and J shed 5 bases, with 15 bases lying between them. CDR3 length: 13 amino acids. This CDR3 is CASGPGGSYGYTF. CDR3 nucleotide sequence: TGTGCCAGCGGTCCCGGAGGGAGTTATGGCTACACCTTC.